These T cell receptor beta chains were read from a single sample in a study of T-cell reconstitution after alpha-beta-depleted transplantation in children. TCRdb re-derived calls from the PCR reads in MiXCR, one entry per CDR3 protein. Of approximately 510,000 distinct CDR3 sequences detected, approximately 20% appear once; the ten largest clones hold around 3.3%. Sequences were derived from PBMCs from the stem cell graft donor, sampled from the stem cell graft. These receptors were collected from a human donor who donated a stem cell graft to a child with acute lymphoblastic leukemia. The CDR3 runs from the conserved cysteine through the conserved F or W. The D gene is left open where the match is weak. The size field is filled for only some rows; it gives once, few, many or a size class.

d_gene	abundance	v_gene	j_gene	CDR3nt	CDR3aa
.	.	TRBV20-1	TRBJ2-7	TGCAGTGCTAGAGATGTGGCCAGGGGCGCCTACGAGCAGTACTTC	CSARDVARGAYEQYF
.	.	TRBV5-1	TRBJ2-3	TGCGCCAGCAGCTGGGGACATAGCACAGATACGCAGTATTTT	CASSWGHSTDTQYF
.	few	TRBV27	TRBJ1-1	TGTGCCAGCACCCAGGGTCTGGGGCTGAACACTGAAGCTTTCTTT	CASTQGLGLNTEAFF
.	few	TRBV7-8	TRBJ2-1	TGTGCCAGCAGCCCGGGGAGGCTCGAGCAGTTCTTC	CASSPGRLEQFF
.	.	TRBV4-2	TRBJ2-1	TGTGCCAGCAGCCAAGATAGAGGACTGCTTAACAATGAGCAGTTCTTC	CASSQDRGLLNNEQFF
.	few	TRBV6-2/TRBV6-3	TRBJ2-1	TGTGCCAGCAGTACTCCCCCGGGTGAGCAGTTCTTC	CASSTPPGEQFF
TRBD2	few	TRBV5-5	TRBJ2-5	TGTGCCAGCAGCGCATCGGGAGGGGGGTGGCAGGAGACCCAGTACTTC	CASSASGGGWQETQYF
.	.	TRBV12-3/TRBV12-4	TRBJ1-3	TGTGCCAGCAAACTCCCATGGGGGGGGCCTGGAAACACCATATATTTT	CASKLPWGGPGNTIYF
.	few	TRBV12-3/TRBV12-4	TRBJ2-2	TGTGCCACCGTCGGCGGCTCCGGGGAGCTGTTTTTT	CATVGGSGELFF
TRBD1	few	TRBV5-1	TRBJ2-1	TGCGCCAGCAGCTTACCCGGGACAGGGGATCGGCTGTTCTTC	CASSLPGTGDRLFF
TRBD1	few	TRBV12-3/TRBV12-4	TRBJ2-3	TGTGCCAGCAGTCCATGGACAGGAACCATAAACGTTAGCACAGATACGCAGTATTTT	CASSPWTGTINVSTDTQYF
.	.	TRBV19	TRBJ1-4	TGTGCCACCCGGACGGAGACTAATGAAAAACTGTTTTTT	CATRTETNEKLFF
.	few	TRBV21-1	TRBJ2-7	TGTGCCAGCATCCTCTCCGGGCCGAATAAAAACTACGAGCAGTACTTC	CASILSGPNKNYEQYF
.	few	TRBV12-3/TRBV12-4	TRBJ1-2	TGTGCCAGCAGTTCGCAGGGAGGGGGCTATGGCTACACCTTC	CASSSQGGGYGYTF
.	.	TRBV5-1	TRBJ2-5	TGCGCCAGCAGCTTGTTCTCACGGAGGTACCAAGAGACCCAGTACTTC	CASSLFSRRYQETQYF
TRBD1	.	TRBV29-1	TRBJ1-1	TGCAGCGTTGAGGCGGACAGGGGAGGTGAAGCTTTCTTT	CSVEADRGGEAFF
.	.	TRBV12-3/TRBV12-4	TRBJ2-7	TGTGCCAGCAGCCCTAGAGTCCCAGACTCCTGCGAGCAGTACTTC	CASSPRVPDSCEQYF
.	.	TRBV4-1	TRBJ2-7	TGCGCCAGCAGGCTCGGACGGGGGAGCTCCTACGAGCAGTACTTC	CASRLGRGSSYEQYF
.	many	TRBV10-2	TRBJ2-7	TGCGCCAGCAGTGGACAGGGAGGGTACGAGCAGTACTTC	CASSGQGGYEQYF
.	few	TRBV5-1	TRBJ2-7	TGCGCCAGCAGCTGGGAACAGGGAGTAACTGGCGAGCAGTACTTC	CASSWEQGVTGEQYF
TRBD2	few	TRBV20-1	TRBJ2-3	TGCAGTGCTAGACCGGGACTAGCGGGAGGGCCGGGGGGCACAGATACGCAGTATTTT	CSARPGLAGGPGGTDTQYF
TRBD1	.	TRBV12-3/TRBV12-4	TRBJ1-2	TGTGCCAGCAGTCCAGGGGGCTCAGGAGGCTACACCTTC	CASSPGGSGGYTF
.	few	TRBV5-1	TRBJ2-3	TGCGCCAGCAGCTTCATGTGGGAGAGGGATACGCAGTATTTT	CASSFMWERDTQYF
TRBD1	.	TRBV5-6	TRBJ1-5	TGTGCCAGCAGCTTGGCCGGACAGGGTGAAACTAGCAATCAGCCCCAGCATTTT	CASSLAGQGETSNQPQHF
TRBD1	.	TRBV6-5	TRBJ1-5	TGTGCCAGCAGTTCTACAGGGGAAAGATTTCATCAGCCCCAGCATTTT	CASSSTGERFHQPQHF
TRBD2	few	TRBV10-2	TRBJ2-3	TGCGCCAGCAGCGGCACTAGCGGGGTGGCAAGCACAGATACGCAGTATTTT	CASSGTSGVASTDTQYF
TRBD2	few	TRBV7-2	TRBJ2-1	TGTGCCAGCAGTATAACTAGACTAGCGGGAGGGTTGTATGAGCAGTTCTTC	CASSITRLAGGLYEQFF
.	few	TRBV7-9	TRBJ2-2	TGTGCCAGCGGGCCCACGAACACCGGGGAGCTGTTTTTT	CASGPTNTGELFF
TRBD1	.	TRBV13	TRBJ1-2	TGTGCCAGCAGCGTCGTCGGGACAGGGGTTTCGGGCTACACCTTC	CASSVVGTGVSGYTF
.	few	TRBV10-3	TRBJ1-2	TGTGCCATCAGTGAGCCCCCCCCACTCCGCTCAGCCTATGGCTACACCTTC	CAISEPPPLRSAYGYTF
.	few	TRBV6-1	TRBJ1-1	TGTGCCAGCAAGGAGACCAGTTCCCTTTTCGAAGCTTTCTTT	CASKETSSLFEAFF
TRBD1	.	TRBV5-1	TRBJ1-2	TGCGCCAGCAGCAGCAGGGGGCGCAGAAATGGCTACACCTTC	CASSSRGRRNGYTF
.	.	TRBV7-9	TRBJ2-1	TGTGCCAGCAGTTCGGACGACTATGAGCAGTTCTTC	CASSSDDYEQFF
TRBD2	.	TRBV5-1	TRBJ2-7	TGCGCCAGCAGCTCCCGGGGGAGCGGGAGACCTTACGAGCAGTACTTC	CASSSRGSGRPYEQYF
.	few	TRBV7-9	TRBJ2-1	TGTGCCAGCAGCTACGACCAGCTGATTAACAATGAGCAGTTCTTC	CASSYDQLINNEQFF
TRBD1	.	TRBV27	TRBJ1-6	TGTGCCAGCAGTTCCCCGCTAAGACAGGGATTGAAGGGGAATTCACCCCTCCACTTT	CASSSPLRQGLKGNSPLHF
.	few	TRBV6-5	TRBJ2-1	TGTGCCAGCAGTTACTTAACAGGGATAGCAGATGAGCAGTTCTTC	CASSYLTGIADEQFF
.	.	TRBV7-9	TRBJ1-3	TGTGCCAGCAGCTTAGTCGGCAGAAACACCATATATTTT	CASSLVGRNTIYF
TRBD2	.	TRBV5-1	TRBJ2-1	TGCGCCAGCAGCAAAAAGCGGGAGCTGTACAATGAGCAGTTCTTC	CASSKKRELYNEQFF
TRBD1	few	TRBV7-9	TRBJ1-5	TGTGCCAGCAGCACTACAGGGGGTAGCAATCAGCCCCAGCATTTT	CASSTTGGSNQPQHF
TRBD2	.	TRBV20-1	TRBJ2-5	TGCAGTGCGTCGCTAGCGGGCCCGGAAGAGACCCAGTACTTC	CSASLAGPEETQYF
.	.	TRBV29-1	TRBJ2-5	TGCATGGCAACCGAACAAGAGACCCAGTACTTC	CMATEQETQYF
TRBD2	few	TRBV5-1	TRBJ2-1	TGCGCCAGCAGCTTGGAGGCGGGAGCCTACAATGAGCAGTTCTTC	CASSLEAGAYNEQFF
.	.	TRBV29-1	TRBJ1-2	TGCAGCGTTCTAGGACCCTTCAACTATGGCTACACCTTC	CSVLGPFNYGYTF
TRBD2	few	TRBV24-1	TRBJ2-1	TGTGCCACCAGTGATATCGGGACTAGCGGGAGCTTTGAGCAGTTCTTC	CATSDIGTSGSFEQFF
.	few	TRBV7-2	TRBJ2-1	TGTGCCAGCAGCTGGCAGTCCTACAATGAGCAGTTCTTC	CASSWQSYNEQFF
.	few	TRBV27	TRBJ2-2	TGTGCCAGCAGGGCGCGAAGGGTTGGGAACACCGGGGAGCTGTTTTTT	CASRARRVGNTGELFF
.	.	TRBV9	TRBJ2-1	TGTGCCAGCAGCGTCCGTGGACAGTCCTACAATGAGCAGTTCTTC	CASSVRGQSYNEQFF
.	.	TRBV18	TRBJ1-2	TGTGCCAGCTCACCACCGGGCAGAGTCATTCCAGGCTACACCTTC	CASSPPGRVIPGYTF
.	.	TRBV9	TRBJ1-2	TGTGCCAGCAGCGGCGATGGGGAATTCAATGGCTACACCTTC	CASSGDGEFNGYTF